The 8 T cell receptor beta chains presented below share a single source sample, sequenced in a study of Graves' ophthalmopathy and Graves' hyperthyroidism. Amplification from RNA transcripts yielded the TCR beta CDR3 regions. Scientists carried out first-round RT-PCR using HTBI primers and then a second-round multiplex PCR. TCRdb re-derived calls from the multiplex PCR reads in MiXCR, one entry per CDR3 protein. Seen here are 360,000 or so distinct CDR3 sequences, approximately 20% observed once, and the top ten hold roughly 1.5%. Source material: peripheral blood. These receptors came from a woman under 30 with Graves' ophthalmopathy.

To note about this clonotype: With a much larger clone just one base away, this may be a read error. The CDR3 nucleotides read TGTGCCAGCTCCTCAGGGGTAAACATTCAGTACTTC. This gives the protein CASSSGVNIQYF. The chain carries TRBV6-1 and TRBJ2-4, with a tentative D call TRBD1 (6 bases). Germline V gene sequence: CDR1 MNHNS, CDR2 SASEGT. This CDR3 contains 12 residues. Trimming cost V 8 bases and J 6 bases, with 11 bases left between them.

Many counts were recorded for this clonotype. The CDR3 sequence: CASSSSGTGGNEQYF. The CDR3 DNA sequence: TGTGCCAGCAGCTCCTCCGGGACAGGGGGCAACGAGCAGTACTTC. V usage is TRBV4-2 and J usage is TRBJ2-7, with 12 nucleotides matching TRBD1. The CDR3 extends over 15 amino acids. V gave up 5 bases and J gave up 5 bases; unmatched junction bases: 7. From germline, CDR1 is LGHNA and CDR2 YNFKEQ.

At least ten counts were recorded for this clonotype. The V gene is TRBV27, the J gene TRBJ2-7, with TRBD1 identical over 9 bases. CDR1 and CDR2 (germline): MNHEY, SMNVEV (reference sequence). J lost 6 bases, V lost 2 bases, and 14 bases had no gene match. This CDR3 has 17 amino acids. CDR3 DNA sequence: TGTGCCAGCAGTTTAAGGGTCGCGGGACAGGGTACATCCGAGCAGTACTTC. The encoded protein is CASSLRVAGQGTSEQYF.

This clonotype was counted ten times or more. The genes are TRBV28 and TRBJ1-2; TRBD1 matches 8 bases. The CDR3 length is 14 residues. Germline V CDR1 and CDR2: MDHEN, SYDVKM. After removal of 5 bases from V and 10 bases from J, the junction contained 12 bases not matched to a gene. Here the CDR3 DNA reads TGTGCCAGCAGTCCCAGGCCCACAGGGGGAACCTACACCTTC. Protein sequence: CASSPRPTGGTYTF.

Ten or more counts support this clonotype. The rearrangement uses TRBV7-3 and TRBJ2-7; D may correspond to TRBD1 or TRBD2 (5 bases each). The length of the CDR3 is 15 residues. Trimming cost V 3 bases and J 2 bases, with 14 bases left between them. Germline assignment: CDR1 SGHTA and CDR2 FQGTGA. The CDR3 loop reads CASSFHRGPTYEQYF. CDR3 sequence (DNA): TGTGCCAGCAGCTTTCATCGGGGACCAACCTACGAGCAGTACTTC.

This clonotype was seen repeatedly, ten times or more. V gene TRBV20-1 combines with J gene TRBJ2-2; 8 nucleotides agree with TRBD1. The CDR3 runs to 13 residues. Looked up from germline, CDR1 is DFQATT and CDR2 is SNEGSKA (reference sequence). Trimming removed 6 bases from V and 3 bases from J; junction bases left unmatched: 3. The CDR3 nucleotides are TGCAGTGCATACAGGGGGTACACCGGGGAGCTGTTTTTT. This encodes CSAYRGYTGELFF.

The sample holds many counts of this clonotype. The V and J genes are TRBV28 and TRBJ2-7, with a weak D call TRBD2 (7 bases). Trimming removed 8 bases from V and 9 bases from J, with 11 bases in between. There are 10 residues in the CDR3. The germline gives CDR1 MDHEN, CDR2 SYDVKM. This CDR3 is CASGAGAQYF. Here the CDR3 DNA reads TGTGCCAGCGGCGCGGGGGCGCAGTACTTC.

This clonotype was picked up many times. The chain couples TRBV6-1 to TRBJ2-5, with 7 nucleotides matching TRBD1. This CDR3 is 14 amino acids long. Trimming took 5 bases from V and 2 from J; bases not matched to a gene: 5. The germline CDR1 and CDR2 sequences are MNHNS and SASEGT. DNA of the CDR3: TGTGCCAGCAGTCGACGGGACAGTCAAGAGACCCAGTACTTC. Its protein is CASSRRDSQETQYF.